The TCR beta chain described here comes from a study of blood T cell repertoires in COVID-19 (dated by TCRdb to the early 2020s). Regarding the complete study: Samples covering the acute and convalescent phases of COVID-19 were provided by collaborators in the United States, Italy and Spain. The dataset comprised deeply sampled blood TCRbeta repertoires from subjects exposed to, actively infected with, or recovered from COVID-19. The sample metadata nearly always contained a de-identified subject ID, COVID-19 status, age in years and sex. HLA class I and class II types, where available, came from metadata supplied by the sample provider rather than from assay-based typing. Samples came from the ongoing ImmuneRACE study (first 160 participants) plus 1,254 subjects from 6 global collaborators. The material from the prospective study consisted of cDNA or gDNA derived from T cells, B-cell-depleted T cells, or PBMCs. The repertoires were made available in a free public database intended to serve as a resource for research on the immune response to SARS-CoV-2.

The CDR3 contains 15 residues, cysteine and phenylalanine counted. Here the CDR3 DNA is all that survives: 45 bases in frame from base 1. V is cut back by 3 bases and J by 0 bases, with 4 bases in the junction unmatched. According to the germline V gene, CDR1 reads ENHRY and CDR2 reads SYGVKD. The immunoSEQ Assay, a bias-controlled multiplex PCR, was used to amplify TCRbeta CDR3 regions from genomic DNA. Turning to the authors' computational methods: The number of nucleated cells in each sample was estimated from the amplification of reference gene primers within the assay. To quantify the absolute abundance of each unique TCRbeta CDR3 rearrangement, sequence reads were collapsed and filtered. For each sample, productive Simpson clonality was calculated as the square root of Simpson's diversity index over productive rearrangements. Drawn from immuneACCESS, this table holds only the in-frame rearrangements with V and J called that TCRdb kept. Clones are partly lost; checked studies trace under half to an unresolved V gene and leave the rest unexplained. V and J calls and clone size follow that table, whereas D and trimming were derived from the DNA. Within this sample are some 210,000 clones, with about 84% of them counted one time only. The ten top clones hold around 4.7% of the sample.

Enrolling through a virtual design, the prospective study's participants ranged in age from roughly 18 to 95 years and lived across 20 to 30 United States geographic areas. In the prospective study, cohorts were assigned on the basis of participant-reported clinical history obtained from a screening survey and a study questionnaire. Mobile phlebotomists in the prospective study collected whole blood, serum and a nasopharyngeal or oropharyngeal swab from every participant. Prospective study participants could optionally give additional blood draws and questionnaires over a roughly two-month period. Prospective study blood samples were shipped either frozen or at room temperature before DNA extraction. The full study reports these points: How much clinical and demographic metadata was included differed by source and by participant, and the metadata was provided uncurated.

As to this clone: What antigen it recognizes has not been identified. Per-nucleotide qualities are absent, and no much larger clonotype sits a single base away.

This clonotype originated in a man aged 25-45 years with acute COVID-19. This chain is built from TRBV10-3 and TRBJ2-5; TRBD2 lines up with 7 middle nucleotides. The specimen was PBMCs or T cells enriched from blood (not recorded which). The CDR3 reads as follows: CAISDSTSHQETQYF. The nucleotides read TGTGCCATCAGTGACTCGACTAGCCACCAAGAGACCCAGTACTTC.